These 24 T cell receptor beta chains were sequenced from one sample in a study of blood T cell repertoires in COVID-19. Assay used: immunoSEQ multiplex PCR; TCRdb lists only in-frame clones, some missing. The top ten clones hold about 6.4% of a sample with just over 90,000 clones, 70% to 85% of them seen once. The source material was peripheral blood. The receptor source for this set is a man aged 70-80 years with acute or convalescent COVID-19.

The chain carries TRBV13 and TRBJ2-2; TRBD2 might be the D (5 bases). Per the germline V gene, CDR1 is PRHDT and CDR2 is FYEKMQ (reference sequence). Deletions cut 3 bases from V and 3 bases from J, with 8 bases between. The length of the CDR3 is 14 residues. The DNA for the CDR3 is TGTGCCAGCAGCTTCTGGGGAGACACCGGGGAGCTGTTTTTT. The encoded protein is CASSFWGDTGELFF. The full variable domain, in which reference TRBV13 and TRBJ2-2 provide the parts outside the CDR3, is AAGVIQSPRHLIKEKRETATLKCYPIPRHDTVYWYQQGPGQDPQFLISFYEKMQSDKGSIPDRFSAQQFSDYHSELNMSSLELGDSALYFCASSFWGDTGELFFGEGSRLTVL.

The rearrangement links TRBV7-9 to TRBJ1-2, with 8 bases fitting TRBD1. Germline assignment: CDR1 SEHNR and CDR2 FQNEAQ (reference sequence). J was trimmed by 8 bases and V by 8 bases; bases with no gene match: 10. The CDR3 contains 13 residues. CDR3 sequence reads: CASLNRQGAGYTF. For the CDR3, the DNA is TGTGCCAGCTTAAACCGTCAGGGGGCCGGCTACACCTTC.

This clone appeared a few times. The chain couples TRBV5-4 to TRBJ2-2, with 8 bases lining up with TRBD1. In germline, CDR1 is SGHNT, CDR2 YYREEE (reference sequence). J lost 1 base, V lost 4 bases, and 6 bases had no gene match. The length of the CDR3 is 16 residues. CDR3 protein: CASSGRTGRNTGELFF. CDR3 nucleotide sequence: TGTGCCAGCAGCGGCCGGACAGGGCGGAACACCGGGGAGCTGTTTTTT.

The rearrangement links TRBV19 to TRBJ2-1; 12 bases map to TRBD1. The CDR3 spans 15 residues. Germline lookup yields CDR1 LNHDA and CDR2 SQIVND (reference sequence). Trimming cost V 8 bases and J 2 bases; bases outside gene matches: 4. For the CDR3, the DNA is TGTGCCAGTGGGACAGGGGGCGGTCCCTACAATGAGCAGTTCTTC. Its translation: CASGTGGGPYNEQFF. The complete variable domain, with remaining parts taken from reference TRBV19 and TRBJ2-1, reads DGGITQSPKYLFRKEGQNVTLSCEQNLNHDAMYWYRQDPGQGLRLIYYSQIVNDFQKGDIAEGYSVSREKKESFPLTVTSAQKNPTAFYLCASGTGGGPYNEQFFGPGTRLTVL.

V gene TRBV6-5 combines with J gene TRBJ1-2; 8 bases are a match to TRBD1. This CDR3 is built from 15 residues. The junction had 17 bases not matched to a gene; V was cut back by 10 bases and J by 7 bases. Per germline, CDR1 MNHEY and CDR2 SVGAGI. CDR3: CAIAIKQGEGSGYTF. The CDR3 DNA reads TGTGCCATAGCCATTAAACAGGGGGAAGGGAGTGGCTACACCTTC.

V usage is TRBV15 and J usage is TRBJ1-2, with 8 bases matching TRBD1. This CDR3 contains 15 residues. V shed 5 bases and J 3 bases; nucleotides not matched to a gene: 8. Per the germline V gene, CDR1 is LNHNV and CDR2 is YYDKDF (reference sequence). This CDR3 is CATSLSGGGDYGYTF. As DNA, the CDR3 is TGTGCCACCAGCCTTTCAGGGGGCGGCGACTATGGCTACACCTTC.

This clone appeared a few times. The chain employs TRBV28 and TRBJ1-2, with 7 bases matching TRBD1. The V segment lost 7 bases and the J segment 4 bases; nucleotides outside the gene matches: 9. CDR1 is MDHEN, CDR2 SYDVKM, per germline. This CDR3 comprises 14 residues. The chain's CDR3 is CASTHTGDFYGYTF. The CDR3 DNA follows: TGTGCCAGCACTCATACAGGGGATTTCTATGGCTACACCTTC.

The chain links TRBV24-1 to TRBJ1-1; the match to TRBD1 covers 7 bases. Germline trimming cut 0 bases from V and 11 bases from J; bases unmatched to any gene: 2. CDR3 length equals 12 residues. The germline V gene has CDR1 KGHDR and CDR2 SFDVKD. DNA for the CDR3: TGTGCCACCAGTGATTTGCAGGGGGTGGCTTTCTTT. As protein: CATSDLQGVAFF.

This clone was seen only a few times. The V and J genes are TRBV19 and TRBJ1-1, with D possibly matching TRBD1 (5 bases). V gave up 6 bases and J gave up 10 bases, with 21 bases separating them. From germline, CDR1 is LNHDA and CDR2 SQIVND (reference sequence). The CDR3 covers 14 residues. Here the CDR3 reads CASRSGDSTLGAFF. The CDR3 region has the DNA TGTGCCAGTAGGTCGGGGGATTCGACCCTCGGAGCTTTCTTT.

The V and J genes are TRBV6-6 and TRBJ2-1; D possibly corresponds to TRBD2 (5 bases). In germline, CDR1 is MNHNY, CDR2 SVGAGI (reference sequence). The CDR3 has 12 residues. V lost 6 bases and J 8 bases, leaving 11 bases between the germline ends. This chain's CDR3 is CASRPRRDEQFF. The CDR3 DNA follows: TGTGCCAGCAGACCCCGGCGGGATGAGCAGTTCTTC.

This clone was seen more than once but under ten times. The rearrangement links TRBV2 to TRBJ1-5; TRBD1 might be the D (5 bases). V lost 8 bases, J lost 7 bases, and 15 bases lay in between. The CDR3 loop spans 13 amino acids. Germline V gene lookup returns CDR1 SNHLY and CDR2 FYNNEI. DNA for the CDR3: TGTGCCAGCGCATCAGGGAATCGACAGCCCCAGCATTTT. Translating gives CASASGNRQPQHF.

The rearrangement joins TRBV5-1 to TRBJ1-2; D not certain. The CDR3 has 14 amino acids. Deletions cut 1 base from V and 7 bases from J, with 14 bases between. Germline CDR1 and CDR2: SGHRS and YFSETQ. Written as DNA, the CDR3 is TGCGCCAGCAGCTTGAATCGGAGGGAATCTGGCTACACCTTC. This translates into CASSLNRRESGYTF.

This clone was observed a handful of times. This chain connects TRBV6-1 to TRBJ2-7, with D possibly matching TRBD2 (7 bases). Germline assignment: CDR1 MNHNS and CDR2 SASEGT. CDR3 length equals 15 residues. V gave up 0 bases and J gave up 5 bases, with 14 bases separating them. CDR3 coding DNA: TGTGCCAGCAGTGAAGCTTTGGGGGGGCAGGACGAGCAGTACGTC. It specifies CASSEALGGQDEQYV.

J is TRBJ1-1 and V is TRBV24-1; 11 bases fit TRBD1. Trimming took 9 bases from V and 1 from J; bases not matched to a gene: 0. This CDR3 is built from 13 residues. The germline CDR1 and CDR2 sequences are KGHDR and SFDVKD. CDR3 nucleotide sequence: TGTGCCACCGGACAGGGGGCGAACACTGAAGCTTTCTTT. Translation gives CATGQGANTEAFF.

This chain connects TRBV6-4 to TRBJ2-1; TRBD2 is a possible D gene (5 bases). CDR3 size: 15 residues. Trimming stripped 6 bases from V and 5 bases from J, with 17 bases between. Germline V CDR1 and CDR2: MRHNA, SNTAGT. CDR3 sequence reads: CASSPDYWINNEQFF. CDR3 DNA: TGTGCCAGCAGCCCTGACTATTGGATTAACAATGAGCAGTTCTTC.

The CDR3 nucleotides are TGTGCCAGTACCGTGGGACTGCCCTATGGCTACACCTTC. It encodes CASTVGLPYGYTF. This chain joins TRBV19 and TRBJ1-2; TRBD1 might be the D (5 bases). The CDR3 extends over 13 amino acids. The V gene's germline CDR1 is LNHDA and CDR2 SQIVND (reference sequence). The V and J ends lost 7 bases and 4 bases respectively, with 13 bases between them.

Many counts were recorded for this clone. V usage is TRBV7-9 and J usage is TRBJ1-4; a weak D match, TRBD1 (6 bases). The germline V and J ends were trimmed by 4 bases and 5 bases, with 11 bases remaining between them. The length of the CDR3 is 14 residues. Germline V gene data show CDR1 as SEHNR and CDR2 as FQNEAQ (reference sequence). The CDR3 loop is CASSWGQKNEKLFF. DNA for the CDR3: TGTGCCAGCAGCTGGGGGCAAAAGAATGAAAAACTGTTTTTT.

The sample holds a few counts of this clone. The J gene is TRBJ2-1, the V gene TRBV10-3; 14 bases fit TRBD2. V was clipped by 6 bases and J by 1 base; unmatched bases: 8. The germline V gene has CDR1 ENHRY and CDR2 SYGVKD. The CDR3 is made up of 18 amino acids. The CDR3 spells CAISGTSGRVWSYNEQFF. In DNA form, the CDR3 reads TGTGCCATCAGCGGGACTAGCGGGAGAGTCTGGTCCTACAATGAGCAGTTCTTC.

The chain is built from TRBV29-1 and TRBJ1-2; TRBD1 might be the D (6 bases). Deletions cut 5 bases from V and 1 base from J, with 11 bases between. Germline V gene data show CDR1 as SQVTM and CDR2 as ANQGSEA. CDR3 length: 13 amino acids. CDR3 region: CSVFLQGNYGYTF. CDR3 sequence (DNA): TGCAGCGTTTTTCTACAGGGTAACTATGGCTACACCTTC.

The CDR3 is CASSPRGPDTQYF. The CDR3 region has the DNA TGTGCCAGCAGCCCGCGCGGCCCCGATACGCAGTATTTT. The chain combines TRBV7-9 with TRBJ2-3, with no clear D. Germline values: CDR1 SEHNR, CDR2 FQNEAQ (reference sequence). Between the trimmed V and J ends, which lost 5 bases and 6 bases, there was a span of 12 bases. The CDR3 has 13 amino acids.

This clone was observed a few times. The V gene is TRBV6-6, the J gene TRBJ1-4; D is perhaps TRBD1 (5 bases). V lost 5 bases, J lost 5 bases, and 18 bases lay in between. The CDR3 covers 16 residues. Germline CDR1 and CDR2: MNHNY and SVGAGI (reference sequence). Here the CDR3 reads CASSTPNAGGNEKLFF. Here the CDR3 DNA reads TGTGCCAGCAGTACCCCCAATGCGGGGGGGAATGAAAAACTGTTTTTT.

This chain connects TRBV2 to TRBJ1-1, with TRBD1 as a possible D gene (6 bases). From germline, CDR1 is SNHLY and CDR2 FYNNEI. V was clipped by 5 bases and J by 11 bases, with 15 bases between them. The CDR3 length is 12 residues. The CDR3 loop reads CASSPTRGTAFF. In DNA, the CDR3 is TGTGCCAGCAGTCCAACCAGGGGAACGGCTTTCTTT.

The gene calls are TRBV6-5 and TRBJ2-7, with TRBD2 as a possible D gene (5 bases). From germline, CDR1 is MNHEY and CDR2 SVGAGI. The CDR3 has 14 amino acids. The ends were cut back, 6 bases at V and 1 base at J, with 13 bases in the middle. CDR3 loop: CASRDWAGSYEQYV. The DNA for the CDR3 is TGTGCCAGCAGGGATTGGGCGGGTTCCTACGAGCAGTACGTC.

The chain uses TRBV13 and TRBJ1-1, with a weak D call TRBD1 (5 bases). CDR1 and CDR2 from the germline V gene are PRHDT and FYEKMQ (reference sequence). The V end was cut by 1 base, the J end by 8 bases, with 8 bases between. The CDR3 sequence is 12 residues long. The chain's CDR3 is CASSLEAGEAFF. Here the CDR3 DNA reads TGTGCCAGCAGCTTAGAGGCAGGGGAAGCTTTCTTT.